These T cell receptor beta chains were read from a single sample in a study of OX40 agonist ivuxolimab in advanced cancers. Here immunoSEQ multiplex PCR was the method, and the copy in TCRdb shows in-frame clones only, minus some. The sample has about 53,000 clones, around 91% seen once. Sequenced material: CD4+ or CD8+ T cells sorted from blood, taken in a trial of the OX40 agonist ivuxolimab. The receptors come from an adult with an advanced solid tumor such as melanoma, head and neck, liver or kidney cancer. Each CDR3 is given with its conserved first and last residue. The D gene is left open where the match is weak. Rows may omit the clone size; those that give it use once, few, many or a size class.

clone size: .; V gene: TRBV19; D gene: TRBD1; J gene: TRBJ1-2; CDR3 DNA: TGTGCCAGTAGTCCCAAGTCCGGACAGGGGACGGTGGGCTACACCTTC; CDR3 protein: CASSPKSGQGTVGYTF
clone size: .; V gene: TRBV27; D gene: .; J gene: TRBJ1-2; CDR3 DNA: TGTGCCAGCAGTTCGGACAGCGTGTATGGCTACACCTTC; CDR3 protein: CASSSDSVYGYTF
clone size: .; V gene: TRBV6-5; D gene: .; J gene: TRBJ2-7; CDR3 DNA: TGTGCCAGCAGCAGGGACGGTACCTACGAGCAGTACTTC; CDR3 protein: CASSRDGTYEQYF
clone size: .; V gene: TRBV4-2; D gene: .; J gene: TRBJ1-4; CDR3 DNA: TGTGCCAGCAGCCAAGATAATAGACAGCTTAATGAAAAACTGTTTTTT; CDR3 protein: CASSQDNRQLNEKLFF
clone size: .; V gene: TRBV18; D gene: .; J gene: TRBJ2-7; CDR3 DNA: TGTGCCAGCTCCGGAGCCTACGAGCAGTACTTC; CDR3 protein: CASSGAYEQYF
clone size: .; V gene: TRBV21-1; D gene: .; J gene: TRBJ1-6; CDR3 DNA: TGTGCCAGCAGCGGCCCCCCGCGGAGCTCCTATAATTCACCCCTCCACTTT; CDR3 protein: CASSGPPRSSYNSPLHF
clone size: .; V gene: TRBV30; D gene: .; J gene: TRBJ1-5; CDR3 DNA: TGTGCCTGGAGACGAATTGGGGAGGGGGATCAGCCCCAGCATTTT; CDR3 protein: CAWRRIGEGDQPQHF
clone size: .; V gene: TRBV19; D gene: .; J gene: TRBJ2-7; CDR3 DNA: TGTGCCAGTAGTATTCCGGGGTCGCCAACCTACGAGCAGTACTTC; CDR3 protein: CASSIPGSPTYEQYF
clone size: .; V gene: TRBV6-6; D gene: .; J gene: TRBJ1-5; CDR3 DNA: TGTGCCAGCAGTTTCGACGGAAGCAATCAGCCCCAGCATTTT; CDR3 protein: CASSFDGSNQPQHF
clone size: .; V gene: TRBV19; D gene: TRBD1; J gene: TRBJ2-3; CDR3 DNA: TGTGCCAGTAGTATAACAGGGGGCCCGACAGATACGCAGTATTTT; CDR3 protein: CASSITGGPTDTQYF
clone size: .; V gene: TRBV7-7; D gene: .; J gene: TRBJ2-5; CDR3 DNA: TGTGCTAGCAGCCTAGGACATCGGGGGACCCAGTACTTC; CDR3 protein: CASSLGHRGTQYF
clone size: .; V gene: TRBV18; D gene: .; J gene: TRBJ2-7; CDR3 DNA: TGTGCCAGCTCAGGTGGCCAACTCTCCTACGAGCAGTACTTC; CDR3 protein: CASSGGQLSYEQYF
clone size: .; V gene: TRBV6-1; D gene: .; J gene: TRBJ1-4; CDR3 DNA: TGTGCCAGCAGTGAACAAACATACCGGGCGAAACTGTTTTTT; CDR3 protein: CASSEQTYRAKLFF
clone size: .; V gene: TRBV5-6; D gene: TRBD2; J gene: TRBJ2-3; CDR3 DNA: TGTGCCAGCAGCCTTCGACTAGCGGGGAGCACAGATACGCAGTATTTT; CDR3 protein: CASSLRLAGSTDTQYF
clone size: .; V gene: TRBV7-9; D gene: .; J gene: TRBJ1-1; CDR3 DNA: TGTGCCAGCAGCTTCTTAGATGGGACGGTGAACACTGAAGCTTTCTTT; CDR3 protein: CASSFLDGTVNTEAFF
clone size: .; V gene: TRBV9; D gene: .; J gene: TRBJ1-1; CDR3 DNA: TGTGCCAGCAGCCAATGGAGCGACGGTGAAGCTTTCTTT; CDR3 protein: CASSQWSDGEAFF
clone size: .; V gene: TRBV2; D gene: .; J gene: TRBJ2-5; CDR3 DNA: TGTGCCAGCAGTGAGTCTGTCATAGGGACCCAGTACTTC; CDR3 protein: CASSESVIGTQYF
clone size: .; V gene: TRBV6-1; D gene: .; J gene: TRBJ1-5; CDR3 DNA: TGTGCCAGCAGTGAAGGGGCCTTTCAGCCCCAGCATTTT; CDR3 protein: CASSEGAFQPQHF
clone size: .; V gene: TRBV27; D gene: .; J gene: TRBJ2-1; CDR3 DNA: TGTGCCAGCAGTTTAAGCCCAGGGCACTACAATGAGCAGTTCTTC; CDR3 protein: CASSLSPGHYNEQFF
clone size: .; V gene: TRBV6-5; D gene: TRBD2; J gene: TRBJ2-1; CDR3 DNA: TGTGCCAGCAGTTACTCGACTAGCGGGGGTCCGAATGAGCAGTTCTTC; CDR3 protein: CASSYSTSGGPNEQFF
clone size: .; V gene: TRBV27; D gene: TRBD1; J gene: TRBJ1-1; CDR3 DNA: TGTGCCAGCAAGAGACAGGGAAGGGGTGAAGCTTTCTTT; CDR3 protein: CASKRQGRGEAFF
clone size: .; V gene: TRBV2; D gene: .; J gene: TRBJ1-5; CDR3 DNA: TGTGCCAGCAGTGAAAGTGGGGCAAATAGCAATCAGCCCCAGCATTTT; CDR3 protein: CASSESGANSNQPQHF
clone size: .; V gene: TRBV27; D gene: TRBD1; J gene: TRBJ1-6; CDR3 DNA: TGTGCCAGCAGTTTACTGGCAGGGGGTAAATCACCCCTCCACTTT; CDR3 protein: CASSLLAGGKSPLHF
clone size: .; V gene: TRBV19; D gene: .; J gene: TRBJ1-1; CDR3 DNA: TGTGCCAGTAATCGGGGTTTAGAGTTCCCTGAAGCTTTCTTT; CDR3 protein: CASNRGLEFPEAFF
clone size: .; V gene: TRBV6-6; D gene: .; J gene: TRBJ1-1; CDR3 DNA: TGTGCCAGCATTCCCCTCGGTGGCCAGAACACTGAAGCTTTCTTT; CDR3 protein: CASIPLGGQNTEAFF
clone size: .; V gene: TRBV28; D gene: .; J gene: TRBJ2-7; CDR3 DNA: TGTGCCAGCAGCCCACTGGGCCCCCTAGGGGAGCAGTACTTC; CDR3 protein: CASSPLGPLGEQYF
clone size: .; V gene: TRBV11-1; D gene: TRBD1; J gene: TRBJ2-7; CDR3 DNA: TGTGCCAGCACCCGGTCCGGACAGGGGGCCTACGAGCAGTACTTC; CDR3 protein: CASTRSGQGAYEQYF
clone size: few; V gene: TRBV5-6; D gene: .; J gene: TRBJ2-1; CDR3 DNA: TGTGCCAGCAGCTTGCAAAACACGGTCCATGAGCAGTTCTTC; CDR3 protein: CASSLQNTVHEQFF
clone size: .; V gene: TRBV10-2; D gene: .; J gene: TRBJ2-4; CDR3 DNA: TGCGCCAGCACTGACGGGGGTGCCATTCAGTACTTC; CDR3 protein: CASTDGGAIQYF
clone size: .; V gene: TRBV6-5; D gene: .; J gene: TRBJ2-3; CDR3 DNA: TGTGCCAGCAGTTCGGGTCTGGGGGTCAGCACAGATACGCAGTATTTT; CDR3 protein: CASSSGLGVSTDTQYF
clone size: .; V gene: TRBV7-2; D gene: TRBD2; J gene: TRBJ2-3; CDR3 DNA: TGTGCCAGCGGCTTAGTAGCGGGAGGCTCAGATACGCAGTATTTT; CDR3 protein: CASGLVAGGSDTQYF
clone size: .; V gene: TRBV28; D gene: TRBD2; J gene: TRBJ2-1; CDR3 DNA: TGTGCCAGCAGCACGGCGGGGGTATCCTACAATGAGCAGTTCTTC; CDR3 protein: CASSTAGVSYNEQFF
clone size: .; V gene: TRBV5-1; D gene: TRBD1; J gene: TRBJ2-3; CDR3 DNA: TGCGCCAGCAGCTTTTCGGGACAGGTTCAAGATACGCAGTATTTT; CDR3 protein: CASSFSGQVQDTQYF
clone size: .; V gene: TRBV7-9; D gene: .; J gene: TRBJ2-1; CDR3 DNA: TGTGCCAGCAGCGACAGATACAATGAGCAGTTCTTC; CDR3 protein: CASSDRYNEQFF
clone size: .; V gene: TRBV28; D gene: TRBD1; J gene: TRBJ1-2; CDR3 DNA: TGTGCCAGCAGTCTACGCGGACAGGGAGGCTACACCTTC; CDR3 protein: CASSLRGQGGYTF
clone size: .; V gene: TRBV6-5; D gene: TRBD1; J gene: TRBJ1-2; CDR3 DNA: TGTGCCAGCACCTTTGACAGGGCAGGGGGTGGCTACACCTTC; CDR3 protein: CASTFDRAGGGYTF
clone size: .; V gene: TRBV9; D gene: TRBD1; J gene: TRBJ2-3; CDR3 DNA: TGTGCCAGCAGCCCCCAGGACAGGGTCTCTGTCGATACGCAGTATTTT; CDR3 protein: CASSPQDRVSVDTQYF